The 23 T cell receptor beta chains listed next were all sequenced from one sample in a study of control samples from healthy donors and cancer patients. The assay was immunoSEQ multiplex PCR, and TCRdb's table has in-frame clones only and misses some. This sample has roughly 27,000 clones, with roughly 93% found just once. The sequencing sample was made of PBMCs. All receptors derive from a man in his fifties or sixties with lung cancer.

The chain has TRBV12-3 or TRBV12-4 and TRBJ2-2; D is ambiguous. Trimming took off 7 bases at V and 6 bases at J, with 6 bases between the two ends. The CDR3 runs 11 residues. CDR3 DNA: TGTGCCAGCATTTCGGCCGGGGAGCTGTTTTTT. Amino acids: CASISAGELFF.

The rearrangement joins TRBV19 to TRBJ1-5; D unclear. Germline V gives CDR1 LNHDA, CDR2 SQIVND (reference sequence). V was shortened by 3 bases and J by 3 bases, with 9 bases between the two germline ends. This CDR3 has 14 residues. CDR3 sequence (DNA): TGTGCCAGTAGTATGGACGGCTTCAATCAGCCCCAGCATTTT. It yields the protein CASSMDGFNQPQHF.

The V call is TRBV18, the J call TRBJ2-7, with D tentatively TRBD2 (5 bases). With 5 bases removed from V and 3 bases from J, the gap between germline ends came to 17 bases. This CDR3 spans 15 amino acids. CDR1 KGHSH and CDR2 LQKENI come from the germline V gene. The CDR3 DNA follows: TGTGCCAGCTCATCCATTGCTAGCTCCCTCTACGAGCAGTACTTC. This sequence encodes CASSSIASSLYEQYF.

This clone was seen only once. This chain joins TRBV27 and TRBJ1-2, with D possibly TRBD1 on 6 matching bases. The V gene's germline CDR1 is MNHEY and CDR2 SMNVEV (reference sequence). V was trimmed by 5 bases and J by 8 bases, leaving 15 bases between them. There are 13 residues in the CDR3. Here the CDR3 reads CASSPHREHGYTF. In nucleotides, the CDR3 is TGTGCCAGCAGTCCCCACAGGGAACACGGCTACACCTTC.

This clone has more than one count but fewer than ten. This sequence joins TRBV21-1 and TRBJ1-1; the table gives TRBD1 as D, unverified against the DNA. TRBV21-1 is a documented pseudogene. The CDR3 is 17 amino acids. Written as DNA, the CDR3 is TGTGCCAGCAGCAAAGTTTTCGACAGGTCCCGGAGCACTGAAGCTTTCTTT. This encodes CASSKVFDRSRSTEAFF.

The V gene is TRBV19, the J gene TRBJ1-2; D gene unclear. Germline V gives CDR1 LNHDA, CDR2 SQIVND (reference sequence). This CDR3 contains 16 residues. The ends were cut back, 1 base at V and 4 bases at J, with 16 bases in the middle. The CDR3 is CASSIGAAFGVYGYTF. DNA for the CDR3: TGTGCCAGTAGTATAGGGGCGGCCTTTGGGGTCTATGGCTACACCTTC. Filled out from reference TRBV19 and TRBJ1-2, the complete variable domain reads DGGITQSPKYLFRKEGQNVTLSCEQNLNHDAMYWYRQDPGQGLRLIYYSQIVNDFQKGDIAEGYSVSREKKESFPLTVTSAQKNPTAFYLCASSIGAAFGVYGYTFGSGTRLTVV.

Comment on this clone: One junction end disagrees with the germline gene, perhaps due to a read error. V usage is TRBV12-3 or TRBV12-4 and J usage is TRBJ2-3; D not certain. The CDR3 runs to 13 residues. Here the CDR3 reads CASSLPPTNTQYF. The CDR3 DNA follows: TGTGCCAGCAGTTTACCCCCCACAAATACGCAGTATTTT.

This chain uses TRBV6-5 with TRBJ2-5; possibly TRBD1 or TRBD2 for D (5 bases each). Germline CDR1 is MNHEY and CDR2 is SVGAGI. The CDR3 is 15 amino acids. V was shortened by 5 bases and J by 5 bases, with 18 bases between the two germline ends. The chain's CDR3 is CASSPNGGPGETQYF. CDR3 nucleotides: TGTGCCAGCAGTCCGAATGGGGGTCCCGGCGAGACCCAGTACTTC.

This chain joins TRBV6-5 and TRBJ2-7; a possible D gene is TRBD2 (6 bases). V was clipped by 0 bases and J by 2 bases, with 14 bases between them. CDR3 length equals 16 residues. Germline V gene sequence: CDR1 MNHEY, CDR2 SVGAGI. This CDR3 reads CASSYSFSWGAYEQYF. The CDR3 nucleotides are TGTGCCAGCAGTTACTCGTTTAGTTGGGGGGCCTACGAGCAGTACTTC.

V and J are TRBV3-1 (or the pseudogene TRBV3-2) and TRBJ2-7; TRBD2 aligns across 9 bases. The CDR3 consists of 14 residues. Trimming removed 3 bases from V and 5 bases from J; junction bases left unmatched: 5. Germline CDR1 LGHDT, CDR2 YNNKEL (reference sequence). Here the CDR3 DNA reads TGTGCCAGCAGCCATGCGGGGGGGGTTCACGAGCAGTACTTC. Translation: CASSHAGGVHEQYF.

This clone has a single count. The rearrangement joins TRBV19 to TRBJ1-4; 7 bases are a match to TRBD1. In germline, CDR1 is LNHDA, CDR2 SQIVND (reference sequence). CDR3 length equals 15 residues. The trim removed 3 bases at V and 5 bases at J, leaving 6 bases unmatched. Here the CDR3 reads CASSMGSTGNEKLFF. Written as DNA, the CDR3 is TGTGCCAGTAGTATGGGGTCGACAGGGAATGAAAAACTGTTTTTT.

The rearrangement joins TRBV12-3 or TRBV12-4 to TRBJ1-2, with D tentatively TRBD1 (5 bases). Trimming took off 7 bases at V and 7 bases at J, with 16 bases between the two ends. The CDR3 extends over 13 amino acids. Here the CDR3 reads CASTPVWGSGYTF. The DNA of the CDR3 is TGTGCCAGCACCCCTGTGTGGGGGTCTGGCTACACCTTC.

This chain uses TRBV30 with TRBJ1-5, with 11 bases that match TRBD1. Looked up from germline, CDR1 is GTSNPN and CDR2 is SVGIG (reference sequence). J gave up 11 bases and V 2 bases, and 5 bases lay outside the gene matches. The CDR3 totals 13 residues. CDR3 loop: CAWSRTGGESQHF. The CDR3 nucleotides read TGTGCCTGGAGTCGGACAGGGGGCGAGTCCCAGCATTTT.

The chain links TRBV7-9 to TRBJ2-7; 8 bases line up with TRBD1. The CDR3 loop spans 15 amino acids. Trimming at V came to 4 bases and at J to 2 bases, leaving 7 bases not matched to a gene. Per the germline V gene, CDR1 is SEHNR and CDR2 is FQNEAQ (reference sequence). The chain's CDR3 is CASSSTGGRTYEQYF. CDR3 sequence (DNA): TGTGCCAGCAGCTCCACAGGGGGAAGAACCTACGAGCAGTACTTC.

The CDR3 is CSAGTGGGSYEQYF. The CDR3 coding sequence is TGCAGCGCTGGGACAGGGGGCGGATCCTACGAGCAGTACTTC. The chain uses TRBV29-1 and TRBJ2-7; the match to TRBD1 covers 12 bases. Germline-derived CDR1 and CDR2 are SQVTM and ANQGSEA. J gave up 1 base and V 7 bases, and 5 bases lay outside the gene matches. This CDR3 has 14 residues.

This chain connects TRBV15 to TRBJ2-1, with 7 nucleotides matching TRBD1. The CDR3 length is 15 residues. The V gene's germline CDR1 is LNHNV and CDR2 YYDKDF (reference sequence). V shed 5 bases and J 4 bases; nucleotides not matched to a gene: 8. CDR3 bases: TGTGCCACCAGCCCAAGACAGGGAGTGTACAATGAGCAGTTCTTC. It encodes CATSPRQGVYNEQFF.

The CDR3 bases are TGTGCCAGCAGTGAAGTTGAGGGGAGACGGTCCTATAATTCACCCCTCCACTTT. Its protein product is CASSEVEGRRSYNSPLHF. This sequence joins TRBV6-1 and TRBJ1-6, with D possibly matching TRBD1 (5 bases). The germline gives CDR1 MNHNS, CDR2 SASEGT. The CDR3 runs 18 residues. The germline V and J ends were trimmed by 1 base and 1 base, with 14 bases remaining between them.

The chain links TRBV5-1 to TRBJ2-7; D is possibly TRBD1 (6 bases). The CDR3 is 18 residues long. CDR1 is SGHRS and CDR2 is YFSETQ in the germline V gene. V lost 2 bases, J lost 0 bases, and 21 bases lay in between. In DNA form, the CDR3 reads TGCGCCAGCAGCTTACCGACACAGGGAAGTGAAAACTCCTACGAGCAGTACTTC. Its translation: CASSLPTQGSENSYEQYF. The full variable domain, in which reference TRBV5-1 and TRBJ2-7 provide the parts outside the CDR3, is KAGVTQTPRYLIKTRGQQVTLSCSPISGHRSVSWYQQTPGQGLQFLFEYFSETQRNKGNFPGRFSGRQFSNSRSEMNVSTLELGDSALYLCASSLPTQGSENSYEQYFGPGTRLTVT.

The chain joins TRBV3-1 (or the pseudogene TRBV3-2) to TRBJ2-6; D is uncertain. There are 15 residues in the CDR3. The V end was cut by 0 bases, the J end by 4 bases, with 7 bases between. CDR1 is LGHDT, CDR2 YNNKEL, per germline (reference sequence). DNA of the CDR3: TGTGCCAGCAGCCAAGATGACAAAGGGGCCAACGTCCTGACTTTC. Translation: CASSQDDKGANVLTF.

V gene TRBV6-7 combines with J gene TRBJ1-4; the D is unclear. TRBV6-7 is designated an ORF whose function remains uncertain. The CDR3 contains 13 residues. Trimming stripped 0 bases from V and 11 bases from J, with 10 bases between. CDR3 protein: CASSYSVLRKLFF. DNA for the CDR3: TGTGCCAGCAGTTACTCGGTCCTTAGGAAACTGTTTTTT.

The sample holds one count of this clone. The gene calls are TRBV5-6 and TRBJ1-2; D is possibly TRBD1 (5 bases). Between the trimmed V and J ends, which lost 3 bases and 8 bases, there was a span of 14 bases. From germline, CDR1 is SGHDT and CDR2 YYEEEE. The length of the CDR3 is 13 residues. The CDR3 DNA reads TGTGCCAGCAGCTGGCCCGGGGCTGAAGGCTACACCTTC. This gives the protein CASSWPGAEGYTF.

This chain uses TRBV7-9 with TRBJ2-7; 8 nucleotides line up with TRBD2. The CDR3 spans 16 residues. With 4 bases clipped from V and 0 bases from J, the junction kept 8 bases outside the gene matches. The germline gives CDR1 SEHNR, CDR2 FQNEAQ (reference sequence). This chain's CDR3 is CASSSLIAGRSYEQYF. In DNA form, the CDR3 reads TGTGCCAGCAGCTCCCTTATAGCGGGGCGCTCCTACGAGCAGTACTTC.

The V and J genes are TRBV10-1 and TRBJ1-1; D is possibly TRBD1 (6 bases). Trimming stripped 7 bases from V and 11 bases from J, with 14 bases between. This CDR3 is built from 11 residues. Looked up from germline, CDR1 is WNHNN and CDR2 is SYGVQD (reference sequence). The CDR3 DNA sequence: TGCGCCAGCAACCGGGGGCCGAACGCTTTCTTT. As protein: CASNRGPNAFF.